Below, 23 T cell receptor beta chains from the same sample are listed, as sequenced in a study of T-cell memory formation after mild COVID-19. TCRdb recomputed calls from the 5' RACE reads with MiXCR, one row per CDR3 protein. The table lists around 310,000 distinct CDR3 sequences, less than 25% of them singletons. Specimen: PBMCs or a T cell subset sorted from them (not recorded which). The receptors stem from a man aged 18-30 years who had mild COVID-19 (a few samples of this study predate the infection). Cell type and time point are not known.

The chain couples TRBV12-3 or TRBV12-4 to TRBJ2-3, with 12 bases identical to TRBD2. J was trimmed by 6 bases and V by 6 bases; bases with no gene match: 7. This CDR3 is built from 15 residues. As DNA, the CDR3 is TGTGCCAGCAGATCTAGCGGGGGGGCCGCGGATACGCAGTATTTT. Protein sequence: CASRSSGGAADTQYF.

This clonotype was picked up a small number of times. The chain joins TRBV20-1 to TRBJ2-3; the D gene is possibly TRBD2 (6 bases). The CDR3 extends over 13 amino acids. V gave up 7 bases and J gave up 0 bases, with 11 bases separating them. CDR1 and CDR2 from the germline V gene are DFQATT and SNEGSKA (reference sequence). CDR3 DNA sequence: TGCAGTGTTCGGCGGGGCAGCACAGATACGCAGTATTTT. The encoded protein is CSVRRGSTDTQYF.

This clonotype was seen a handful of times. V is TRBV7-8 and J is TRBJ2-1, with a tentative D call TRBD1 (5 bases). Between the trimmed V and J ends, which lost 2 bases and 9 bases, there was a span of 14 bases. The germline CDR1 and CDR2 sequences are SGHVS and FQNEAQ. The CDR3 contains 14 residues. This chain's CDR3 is CASSLIGADSEQFF. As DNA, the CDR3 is TGTGCCAGCAGCTTAATAGGGGCCGATAGTGAGCAGTTCTTC.

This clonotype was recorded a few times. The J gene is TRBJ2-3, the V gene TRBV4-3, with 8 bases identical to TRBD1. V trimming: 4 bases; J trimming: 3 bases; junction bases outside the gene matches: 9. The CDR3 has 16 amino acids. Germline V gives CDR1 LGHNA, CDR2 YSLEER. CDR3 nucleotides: TGCGCCAGCAGCCTGGATATGACAGGGGCTACAGATACGCAGTATTTT. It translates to CASSLDMTGATDTQYF.

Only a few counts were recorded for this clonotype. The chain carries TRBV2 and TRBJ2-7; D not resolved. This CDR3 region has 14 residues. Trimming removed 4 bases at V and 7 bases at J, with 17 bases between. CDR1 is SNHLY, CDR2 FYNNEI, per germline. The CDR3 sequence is CASSARYGLGEQYV. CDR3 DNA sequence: TGTGCCAGCAGTGCAAGGTACGGGCTTGGGGAGCAGTACGTC.

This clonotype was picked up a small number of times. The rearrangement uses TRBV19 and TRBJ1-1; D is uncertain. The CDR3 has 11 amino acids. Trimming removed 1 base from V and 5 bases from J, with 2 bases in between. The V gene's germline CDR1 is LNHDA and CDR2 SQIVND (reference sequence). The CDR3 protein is CASSIVTEAFF. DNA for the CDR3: TGTGCCAGTAGTATAGTGACTGAAGCTTTCTTT.

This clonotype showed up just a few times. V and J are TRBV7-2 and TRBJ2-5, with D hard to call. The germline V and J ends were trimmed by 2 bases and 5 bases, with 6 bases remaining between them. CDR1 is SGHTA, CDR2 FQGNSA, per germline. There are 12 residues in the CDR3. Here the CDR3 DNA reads TGTGCCAGCAGCTTAACGTCGGAGACCCAGTACTTC. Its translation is CASSLTSETQYF. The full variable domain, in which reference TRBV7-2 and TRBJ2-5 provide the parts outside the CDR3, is GAGVSQSPSNKVTEKGKDVELRCDPISGHTALYWYRQSLGQGLEFLIYFQGNSAPDKSGLPSDRFSAERTGGSVSTLTIQRTQQEDSAVYLCASSLTSETQYFGPGTRLLVL.

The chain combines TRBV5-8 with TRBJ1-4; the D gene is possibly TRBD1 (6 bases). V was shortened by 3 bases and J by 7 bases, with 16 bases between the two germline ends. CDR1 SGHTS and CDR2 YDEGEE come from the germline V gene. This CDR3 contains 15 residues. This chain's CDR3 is CASSSQGICGEKLFF. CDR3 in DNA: TGTGCCAGCAGCTCTCAGGGGATATGTGGTGAAAAACTGTTTTTT.

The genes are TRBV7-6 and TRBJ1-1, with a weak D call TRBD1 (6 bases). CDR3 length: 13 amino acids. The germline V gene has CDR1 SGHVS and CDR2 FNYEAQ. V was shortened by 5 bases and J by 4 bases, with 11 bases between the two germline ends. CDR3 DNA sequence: TGTGCCAGCAGCCGCAGGGGTTCCACTGAAGCTTTCTTT. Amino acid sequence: CASSRRGSTEAFF.

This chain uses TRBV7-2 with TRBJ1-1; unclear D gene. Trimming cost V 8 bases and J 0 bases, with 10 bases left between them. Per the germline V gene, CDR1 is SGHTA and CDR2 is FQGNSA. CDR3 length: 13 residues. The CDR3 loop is CASRQGLNTEAFF. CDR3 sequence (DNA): TGTGCCAGCCGTCAAGGGTTGAACACTGAAGCTTTCTTT. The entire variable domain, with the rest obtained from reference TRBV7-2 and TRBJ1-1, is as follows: GAGVSQSPSNKVTEKGKDVELRCDPISGHTALYWYRQSLGQGLEFLIYFQGNSAPDKSGLPSDRFSAERTGGSVSTLTIQRTQQEDSAVYLCASRQGLNTEAFFGQGTRLTVV.

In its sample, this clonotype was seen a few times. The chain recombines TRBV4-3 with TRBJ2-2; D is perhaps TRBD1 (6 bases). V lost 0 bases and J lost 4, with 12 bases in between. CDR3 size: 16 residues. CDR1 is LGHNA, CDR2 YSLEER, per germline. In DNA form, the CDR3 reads TGCGCCAGCAGCCAAGAGGCCCAGGGGCTCACCGGGGAGCTGTTTTTT. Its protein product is CASSQEAQGLTGELFF.

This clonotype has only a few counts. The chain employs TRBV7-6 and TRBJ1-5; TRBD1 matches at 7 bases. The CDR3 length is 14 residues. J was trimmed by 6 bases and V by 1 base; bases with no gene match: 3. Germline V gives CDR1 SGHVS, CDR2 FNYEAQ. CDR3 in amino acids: CASSLGGGSQPQHF. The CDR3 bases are TGTGCCAGCAGCTTAGGAGGGGGCAGTCAGCCCCAGCATTTT.

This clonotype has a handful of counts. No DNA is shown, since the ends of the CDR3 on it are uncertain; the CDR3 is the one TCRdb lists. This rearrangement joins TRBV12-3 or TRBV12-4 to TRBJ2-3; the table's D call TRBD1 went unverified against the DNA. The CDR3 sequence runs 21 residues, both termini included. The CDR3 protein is CASSSGQGRGQQESSTDTQYF.

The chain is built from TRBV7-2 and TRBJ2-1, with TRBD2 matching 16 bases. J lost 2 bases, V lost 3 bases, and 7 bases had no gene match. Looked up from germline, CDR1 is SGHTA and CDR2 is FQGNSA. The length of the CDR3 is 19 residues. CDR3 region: CASSFVPGLAGGPYNEQFF. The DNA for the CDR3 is TGTGCCAGCAGCTTCGTTCCGGGACTAGCGGGGGGGCCCTACAATGAGCAGTTCTTC. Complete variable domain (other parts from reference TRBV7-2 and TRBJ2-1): GAGVSQSPSNKVTEKGKDVELRCDPISGHTALYWYRQSLGQGLEFLIYFQGNSAPDKSGLPSDRFSAERTGGSVSTLTIQRTQQEDSAVYLCASSFVPGLAGGPYNEQFFGPGTRLTVL.

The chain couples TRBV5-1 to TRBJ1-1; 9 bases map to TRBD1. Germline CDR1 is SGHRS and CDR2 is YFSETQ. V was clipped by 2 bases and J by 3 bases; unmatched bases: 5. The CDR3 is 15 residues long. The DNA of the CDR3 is TGCGCCAGCAGCTTAAGGGGACAGGGAGACACTGAAGCTTTCTTT. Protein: CASSLRGQGDTEAFF.

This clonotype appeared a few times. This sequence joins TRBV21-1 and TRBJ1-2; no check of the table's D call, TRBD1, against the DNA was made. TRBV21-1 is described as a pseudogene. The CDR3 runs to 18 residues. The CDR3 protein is CASSKAQGQVYFYYGYTF. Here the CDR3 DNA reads TGTGCCAGCAGCAAAGCGCAGGGACAGGTATATTTCTACTATGGCTACACCTTC.

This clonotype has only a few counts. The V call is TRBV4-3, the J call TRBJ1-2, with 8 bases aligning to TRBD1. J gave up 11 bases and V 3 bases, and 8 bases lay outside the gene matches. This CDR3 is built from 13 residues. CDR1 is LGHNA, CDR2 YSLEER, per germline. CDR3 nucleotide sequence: TGCGCCAGCAGCCAGACAGGACAGGGTCCATACACCTTC. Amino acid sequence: CASSQTGQGPYTF.

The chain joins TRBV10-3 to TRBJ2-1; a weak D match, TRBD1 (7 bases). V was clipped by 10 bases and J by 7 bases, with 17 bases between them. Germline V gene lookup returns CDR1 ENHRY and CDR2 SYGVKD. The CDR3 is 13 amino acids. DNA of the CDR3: TGTGCCACCCAGGGGGGTCTTGGGAATGAGCAGTTCTTC. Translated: CATQGGLGNEQFF.

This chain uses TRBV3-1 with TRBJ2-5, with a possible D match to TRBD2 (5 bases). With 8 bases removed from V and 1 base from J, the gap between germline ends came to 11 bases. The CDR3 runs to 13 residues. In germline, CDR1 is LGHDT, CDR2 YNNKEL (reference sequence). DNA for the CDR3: TGTGCCAGCGTCCGGGATTCCCAAGAGACCCAGTACTTC. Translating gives CASVRDSQETQYF.

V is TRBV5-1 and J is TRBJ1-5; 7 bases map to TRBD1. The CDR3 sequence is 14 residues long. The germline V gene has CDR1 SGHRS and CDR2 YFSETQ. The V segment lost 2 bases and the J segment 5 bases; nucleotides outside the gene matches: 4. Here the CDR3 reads CASSFTGDDQPQHF. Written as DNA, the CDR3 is TGCGCCAGCAGCTTCACAGGGGACGATCAGCCCCAGCATTTT.

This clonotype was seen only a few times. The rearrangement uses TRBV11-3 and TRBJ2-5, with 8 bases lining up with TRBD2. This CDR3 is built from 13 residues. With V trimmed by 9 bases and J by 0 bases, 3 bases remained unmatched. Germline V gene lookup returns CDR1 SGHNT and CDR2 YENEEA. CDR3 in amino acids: CASAGGDQETQYF. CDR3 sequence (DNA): TGTGCCAGTGCGGGGGGTGACCAAGAGACCCAGTACTTC. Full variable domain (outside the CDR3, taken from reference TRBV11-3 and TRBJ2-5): EAGVVQSPRYKIIEKKQPVAFWCNPISGHNTLYWYLQNLGQGPELLIRYENEEAVDDSQLPKDRFSAERLKGVDSTLKIQPAELGDSAVYLCASAGGDQETQYFGPGTRLLVL.

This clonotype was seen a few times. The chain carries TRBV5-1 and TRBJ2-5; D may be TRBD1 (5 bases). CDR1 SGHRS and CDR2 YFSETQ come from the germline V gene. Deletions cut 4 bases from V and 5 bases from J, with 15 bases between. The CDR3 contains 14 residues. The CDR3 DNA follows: TGCGCCAGCAGCCGTATGGGGCAGTCGGAGACCCAGTACTTC. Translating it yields CASSRMGQSETQYF. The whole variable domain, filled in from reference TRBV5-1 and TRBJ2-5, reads KAGVTQTPRYLIKTRGQQVTLSCSPISGHRSVSWYQQTPGQGLQFLFEYFSETQRNKGNFPGRFSGRQFSNSRSEMNVSTLELGDSALYLCASSRMGQSETQYFGPGTRLLVL.

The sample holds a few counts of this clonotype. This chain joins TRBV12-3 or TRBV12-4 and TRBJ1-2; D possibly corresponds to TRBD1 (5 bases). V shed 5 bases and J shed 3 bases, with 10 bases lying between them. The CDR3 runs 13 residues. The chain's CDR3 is CASSRDLHYGYTF. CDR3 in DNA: TGTGCCAGCAGTCGGGACCTGCACTATGGCTACACCTTC.